This T cell receptor beta chain was captured by sequencing in a study of identical twins. General study points: Monozygotic twin pairs showed more out-of-frame TCR alpha sharing than models estimated. Abundant beta clonotypes from cord blood had fewer insertions, unlike memory repertoires, which showed none. Twin-shared out-of-frame alpha sequences were enriched for low generation probability.

On this clonotype itself: The antigen is unknown.

TCRdb called the 5' RACE reads again in MiXCR, with one record for every CDR3 protein. This table holds some 320,000 distinct CDR3 sequences, roughly 12% found once. Trimming stripped 4 bases from V and 4 bases from J, with 17 bases between. The CDR3 totals 15 residues. Germline assignment: CDR1 SNHLY and CDR2 FYNNEI. These data are also associated with another study on yellow fever vaccine responses in identical twins.

Sequenced material: CD8+ T cells sorted from blood. This chain joins TRBV2 and TRBJ2-7, with unresolved D. The TCR sequence derives from a woman aged 18-30 years in good health. For the CDR3, the DNA is TGTGCCAGCAGTGGTTCCGGCAATCCCAATTACGAGCAGTACGTC. It encodes CASSGSGNPNYEQYV.